This T cell receptor beta chain emerged from a study of identical twins. The sample holds a few counts of this clonotype. The target antigen is unknown. General study results and limits: Whereas memory repertoires showed no such difference, abundant cord blood beta clonotypes carried fewer insertions. Donors were not followed over many years; analysis was cross-sectional. Sequences that were out-of-frame, alpha and twin-shared displayed an excess of low generation probability.

The CDR3 is 17 amino acids. V lost 4 bases and J lost 3; bases outside the gene matches: 13. TCRdb fed the 5' RACE reads into MiXCR, producing one record per CDR3 protein. The sample records roughly 230,000 distinct CDR3 sequences, 6.5% to 9.5% being singletons. The sample was also linked to a second study, of yellow fever vaccine responses in identical twins.

V gene TRBV12-3 or TRBV12-4 combines with J gene TRBJ2-7; 9 bases agree with TRBD1. This clonotype was sampled from a woman under 30 in good health. The material sequenced was CD8+ T cells sorted from blood. CDR3 sequence (DNA): TGTGCCAGCAGTTCCTCCGGGACAGGGAATGTGTTCTACGAGCAGTACTTC. Translation: CASSSSGTGNVFYEQYF.